This TCR beta chain was documented in a study of shared clonotypes between healthy human individuals. Germline loops: CDR1 LNHDA, CDR2 SQIVND (reference sequence). The CDR3 spans 12 residues. V lost 4 bases, J lost 5 bases, and 9 bases lay in between. TCRdb keeps only in-frame clones here, not all; method: immunoSEQ multiplex PCR. This table has about 2 million clones, 85% to 95% appearing once. It was CD45RO-negative cells, positively selected for CCR7, that made up naive CD8 cells, with terminally differentiated effector memory CD45RA+ cells excluded. The sample comprised naive CD8+ T cells sorted from blood. The chain employs TRBV19 and TRBJ2-7; D gene unclear. This clonotype originated in a young man in good health. The CDR3 DNA reads TGTGCCAGTAGTAACAGTCACCACGAGCAGTACTTC. Residues: CASSNSHHEQYF.